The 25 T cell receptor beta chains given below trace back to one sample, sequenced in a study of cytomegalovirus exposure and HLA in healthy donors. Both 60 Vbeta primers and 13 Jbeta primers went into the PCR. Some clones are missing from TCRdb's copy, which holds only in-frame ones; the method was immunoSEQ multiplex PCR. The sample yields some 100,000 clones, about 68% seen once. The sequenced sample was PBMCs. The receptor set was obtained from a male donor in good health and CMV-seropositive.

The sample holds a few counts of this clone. CDR3 in amino acids: CASSLALQGLTGELFF. DNA of the CDR3: TGCGCCAGCAGCTTGGCCCTACAGGGATTAACCGGGGAGCTGTTTTTT. The genes are TRBV5-1 and TRBJ2-2, with D possibly TRBD1 on 6 matching bases. V shed 0 bases and J shed 5 bases, with 14 bases lying between them. Germline V CDR1 and CDR2: SGHRS, YFSETQ. The length of the CDR3 is 16 residues.

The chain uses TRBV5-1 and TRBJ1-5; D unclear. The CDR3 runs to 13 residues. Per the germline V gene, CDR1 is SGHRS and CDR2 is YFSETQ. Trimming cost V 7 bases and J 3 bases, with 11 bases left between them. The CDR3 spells CASAENSNQPQHF. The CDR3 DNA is TGCGCCAGCGCGGAAAATTCCAATCAGCCCCAGCATTTT.

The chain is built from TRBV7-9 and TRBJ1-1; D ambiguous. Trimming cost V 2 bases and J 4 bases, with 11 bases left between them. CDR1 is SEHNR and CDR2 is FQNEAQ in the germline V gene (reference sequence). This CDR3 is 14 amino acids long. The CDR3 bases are TGTGCCAGCAGCTTAAACAGTCGGGGCACTGAAGCTTTCTTT. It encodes CASSLNSRGTEAFF. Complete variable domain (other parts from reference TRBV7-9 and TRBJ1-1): DTGVSQNPRHKITKRGQNVTFRCDPISEHNRLYWYRQTLGQGPEFLTYFQNEAQLEKSRLLSDRFSAERPKGSFSTLEIQRTEQGDSAMYLCASSLNSRGTEAFFGQGTRLTVV.

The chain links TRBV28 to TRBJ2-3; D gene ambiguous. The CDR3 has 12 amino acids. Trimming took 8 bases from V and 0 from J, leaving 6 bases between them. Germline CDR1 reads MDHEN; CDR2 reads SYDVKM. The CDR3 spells CASCSSTDTQYF. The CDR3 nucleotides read TGTGCCAGCTGTTCTAGCACAGATACGCAGTATTTT. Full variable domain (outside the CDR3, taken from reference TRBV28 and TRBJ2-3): DVKVTQSSRYLVKRTGEKVFLECVQDMDHENMFWYRQDPGLGLRLIYFSYDVKMKEKGDIPEGYSVSREKKERFSLILESASTNQTSMYLCASCSSTDTQYFGPGTRLTVL.

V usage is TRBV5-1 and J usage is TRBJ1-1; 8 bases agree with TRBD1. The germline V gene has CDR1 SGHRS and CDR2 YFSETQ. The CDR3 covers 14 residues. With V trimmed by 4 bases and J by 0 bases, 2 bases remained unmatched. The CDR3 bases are TGCGCCAGCAGCAAACAGGGGGTGAACACTGAAGCTTTCTTT. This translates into CASSKQGVNTEAFF.

The CDR3, as DNA: TGTGCCAGTAGTCAGGGACAGCGACGCGAAAAACTGTTTTTT. Translation: CASSQGQRREKLFF. The chain combines TRBV19 with TRBJ1-4; 7 nucleotides agree with TRBD1. The V and J ends lost 5 bases and 8 bases, in that order; junction bases with no gene match: 8. The CDR3 length is 14 residues. Germline-derived CDR1 and CDR2 are LNHDA and SQIVND (reference sequence).

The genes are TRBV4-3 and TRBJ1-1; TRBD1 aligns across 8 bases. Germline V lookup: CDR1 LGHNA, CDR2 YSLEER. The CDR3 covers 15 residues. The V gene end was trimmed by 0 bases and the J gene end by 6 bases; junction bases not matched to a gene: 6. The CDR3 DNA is TGCGCCAGCAGCCAAGATTCTCGGGACAGGCCTGAAGCTTTCTTT. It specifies CASSQDSRDRPEAFF.

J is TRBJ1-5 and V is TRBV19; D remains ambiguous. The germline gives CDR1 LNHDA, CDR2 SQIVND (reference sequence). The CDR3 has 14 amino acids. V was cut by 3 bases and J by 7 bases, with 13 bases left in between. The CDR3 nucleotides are TGTGCCAGTAGTATGGCGGCTTCTGGGCAGCCCCAGCATTTT. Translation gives CASSMAASGQPQHF.

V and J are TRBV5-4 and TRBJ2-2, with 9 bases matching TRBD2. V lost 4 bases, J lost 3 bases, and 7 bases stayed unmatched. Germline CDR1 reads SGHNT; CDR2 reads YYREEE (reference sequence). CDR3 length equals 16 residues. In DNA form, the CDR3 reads TGTGCCAGCAGCGGACAGCGGGGGGCCTACACCGGGGAGCTGTTTTTT. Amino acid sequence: CASSGQRGAYTGELFF.

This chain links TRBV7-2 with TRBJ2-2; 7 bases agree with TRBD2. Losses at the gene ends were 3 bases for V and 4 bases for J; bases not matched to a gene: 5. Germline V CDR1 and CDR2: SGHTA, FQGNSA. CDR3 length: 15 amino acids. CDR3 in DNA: TGTGCCAGCAGCTTGACTAGCTTTAGCACCGGGGAGCTGTTTTTT. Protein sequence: CASSLTSFSTGELFF.

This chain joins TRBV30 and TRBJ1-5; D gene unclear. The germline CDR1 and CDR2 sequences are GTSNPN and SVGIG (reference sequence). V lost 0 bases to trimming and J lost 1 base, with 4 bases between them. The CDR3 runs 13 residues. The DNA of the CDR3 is TGTGCCTGGAGTGTTTTAAGCAATCAGCCCCAGCATTTT. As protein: CAWSVLSNQPQHF.

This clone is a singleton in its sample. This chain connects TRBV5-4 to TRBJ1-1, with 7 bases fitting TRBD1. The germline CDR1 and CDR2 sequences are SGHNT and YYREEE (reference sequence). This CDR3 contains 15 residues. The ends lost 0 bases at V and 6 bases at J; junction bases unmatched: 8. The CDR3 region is CASSLEGASGAEAFF. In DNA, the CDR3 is TGTGCCAGCAGCTTGGAGGGGGCCAGTGGCGCTGAAGCTTTCTTT.

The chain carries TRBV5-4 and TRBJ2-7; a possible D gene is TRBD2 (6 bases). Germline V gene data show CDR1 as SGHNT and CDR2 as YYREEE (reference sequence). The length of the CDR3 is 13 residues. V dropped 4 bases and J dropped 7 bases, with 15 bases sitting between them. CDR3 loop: CASSAGLVGEQYF. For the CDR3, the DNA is TGTGCCAGCAGCGCGGGACTCGTAGGGGAGCAGTACTTC.

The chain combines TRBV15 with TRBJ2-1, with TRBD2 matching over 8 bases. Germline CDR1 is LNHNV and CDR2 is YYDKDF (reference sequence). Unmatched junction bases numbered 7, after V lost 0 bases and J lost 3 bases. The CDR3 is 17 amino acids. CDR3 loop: CATSREGAGAFYNEQFF. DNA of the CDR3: TGTGCCACCAGCAGAGAGGGAGCGGGGGCCTTCTACAATGAGCAGTTCTTC.

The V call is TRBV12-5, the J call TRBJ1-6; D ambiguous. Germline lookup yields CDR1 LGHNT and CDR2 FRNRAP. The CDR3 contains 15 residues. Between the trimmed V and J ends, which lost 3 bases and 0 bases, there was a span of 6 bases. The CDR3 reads CASGFGSSYNSPLHF. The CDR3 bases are TGTGCTAGTGGTTTCGGGAGCTCCTATAATTCACCCCTCCACTTT.

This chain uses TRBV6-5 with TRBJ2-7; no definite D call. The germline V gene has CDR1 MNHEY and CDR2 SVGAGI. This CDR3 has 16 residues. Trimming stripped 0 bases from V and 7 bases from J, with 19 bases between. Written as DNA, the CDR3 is TGTGCCAGCAGTTACTCGATTTTTGAGTCCCGAACGGAGCAGTACTTC. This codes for CASSYSIFESRTEQYF.

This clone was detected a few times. CDR3 residues: CASSQVTYYGYTF. CDR3 DNA sequence: TGCGCCAGCAGCCAAGTGACATATTATGGCTACACCTTC. The V gene is TRBV4-1, the J gene TRBJ1-2; D gene unclear. Germline V gives CDR1 MGHRA, CDR2 YSYEKL. V lost 1 base and J 5 bases, leaving 8 bases between the germline ends. The CDR3 is 13 residues long.

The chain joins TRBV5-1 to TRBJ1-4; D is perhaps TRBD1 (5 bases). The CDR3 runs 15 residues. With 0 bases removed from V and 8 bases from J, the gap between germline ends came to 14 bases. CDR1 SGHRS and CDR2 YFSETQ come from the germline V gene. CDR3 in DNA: TGCGCCAGCAGCTTGGCCGACAGACTTGGGGAAAAACTGTTTTTT. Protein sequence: CASSLADRLGEKLFF. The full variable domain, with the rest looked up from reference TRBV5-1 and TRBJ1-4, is KAGVTQTPRYLIKTRGQQVTLSCSPISGHRSVSWYQQTPGQGLQFLFEYFSETQRNKGNFPGRFSGRQFSNSRSEMNVSTLELGDSALYLCASSLADRLGEKLFFGSGTQLSVL.

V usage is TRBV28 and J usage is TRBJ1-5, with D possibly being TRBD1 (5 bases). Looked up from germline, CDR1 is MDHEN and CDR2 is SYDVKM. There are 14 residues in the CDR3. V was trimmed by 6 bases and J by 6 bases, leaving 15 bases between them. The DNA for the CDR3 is TGTGCCAGCAGCCACGGGGGAGAGGGTCAGCCCCAGCATTTT. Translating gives CASSHGGEGQPQHF. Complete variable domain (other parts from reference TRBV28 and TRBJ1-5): DVKVTQSSRYLVKRTGEKVFLECVQDMDHENMFWYRQDPGLGLRLIYFSYDVKMKEKGDIPEGYSVSREKKERFSLILESASTNQTSMYLCASSHGGEGQPQHFGDGTRLSIL.

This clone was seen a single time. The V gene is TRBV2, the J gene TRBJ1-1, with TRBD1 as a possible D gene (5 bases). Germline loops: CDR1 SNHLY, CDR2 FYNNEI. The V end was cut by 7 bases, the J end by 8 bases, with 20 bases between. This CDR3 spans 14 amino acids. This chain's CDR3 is CASTTDLTGGEAFF. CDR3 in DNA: TGTGCCAGCACAACGGACCTCACGGGGGGAGAAGCTTTCTTT. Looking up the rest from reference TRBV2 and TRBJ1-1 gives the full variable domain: EPEVTQTPSHQVTQMGQEVILRCVPISNHLYFYWYRQILGQKVEFLVSFYNNEISEKSEIFDDQFSVERPDGSNFTLKIRSTKLEDSAMYFCASTTDLTGGEAFFGQGTRLTVV.

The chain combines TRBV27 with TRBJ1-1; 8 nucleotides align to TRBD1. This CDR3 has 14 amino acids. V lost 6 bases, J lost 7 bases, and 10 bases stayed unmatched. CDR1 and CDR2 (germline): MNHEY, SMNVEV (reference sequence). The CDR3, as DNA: TGTGCCAGCAGGGACAGGGAATGGTCGGGTGAAGCTTTCTTT. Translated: CASRDREWSGEAFF.

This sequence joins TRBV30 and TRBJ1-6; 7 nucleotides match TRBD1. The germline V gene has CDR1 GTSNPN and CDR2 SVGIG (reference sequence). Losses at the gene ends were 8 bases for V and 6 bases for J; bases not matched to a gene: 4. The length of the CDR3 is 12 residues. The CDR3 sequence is CAQTGANSPLHF. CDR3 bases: TGTGCCCAAACAGGGGCTAATTCACCCCTCCACTTT. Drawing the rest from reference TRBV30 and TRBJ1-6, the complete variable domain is SQTIHQWPATLVQPVGSPLSLECTVEGTSNPNLYWYRQAAGRGLQLLFYSVGIGQISSEVPQNLSASRPQDRQFILSSKKLLLSDSGFYLCAQTGANSPLHFGNGTRLTVT.

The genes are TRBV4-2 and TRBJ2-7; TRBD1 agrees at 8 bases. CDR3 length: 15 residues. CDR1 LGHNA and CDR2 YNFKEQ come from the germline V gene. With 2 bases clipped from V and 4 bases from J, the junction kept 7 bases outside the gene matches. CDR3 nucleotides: TGTGCCAGCAGCCAAACCCCGGGACAGGAGTACGAGCAGTACTTC. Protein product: CASSQTPGQEYEQYF.

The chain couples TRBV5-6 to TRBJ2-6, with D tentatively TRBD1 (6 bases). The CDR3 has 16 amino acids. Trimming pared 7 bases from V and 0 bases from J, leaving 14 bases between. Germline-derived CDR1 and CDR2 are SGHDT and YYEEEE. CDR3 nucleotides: TGTGCCAGCGCTGGGGGCTGGGGCTCTGGGGCCAACGTCCTGACTTTC. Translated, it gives CASAGGWGSGANVLTF. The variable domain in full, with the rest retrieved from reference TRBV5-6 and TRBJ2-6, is DAGVTQSPTHLIKTRGQQVTLRCSPKSGHDTVSWYQQALGQGPQFIFQYYEEEERQRGNFPDRFSGHQFPNYSSELNVNALLLGDSALYLCASAGGWGSGANVLTFGAGSRLTVL.

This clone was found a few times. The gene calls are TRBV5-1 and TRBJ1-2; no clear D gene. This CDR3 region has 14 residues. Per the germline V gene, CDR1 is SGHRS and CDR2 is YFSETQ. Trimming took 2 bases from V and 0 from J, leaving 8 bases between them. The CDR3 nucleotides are TGCGCCAGCAGCTTCCCAGGCCCTAACTATGGCTACACCTTC. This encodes CASSFPGPNYGYTF. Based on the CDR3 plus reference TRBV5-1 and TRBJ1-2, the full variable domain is KAGVTQTPRYLIKTRGQQVTLSCSPISGHRSVSWYQQTPGQGLQFLFEYFSETQRNKGNFPGRFSGRQFSNSRSEMNVSTLELGDSALYLCASSFPGPNYGYTFGSGTRLTVV.